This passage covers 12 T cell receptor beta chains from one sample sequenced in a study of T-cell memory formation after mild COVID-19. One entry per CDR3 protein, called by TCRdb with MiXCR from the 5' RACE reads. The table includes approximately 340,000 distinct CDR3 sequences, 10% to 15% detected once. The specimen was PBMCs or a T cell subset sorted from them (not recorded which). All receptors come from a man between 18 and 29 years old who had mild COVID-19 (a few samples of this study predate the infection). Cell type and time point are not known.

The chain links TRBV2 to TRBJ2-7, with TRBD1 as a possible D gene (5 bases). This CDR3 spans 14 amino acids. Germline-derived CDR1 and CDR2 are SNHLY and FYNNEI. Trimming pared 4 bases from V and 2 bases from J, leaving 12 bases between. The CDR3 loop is CASSGLARAYEQYV. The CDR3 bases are TGTGCCAGCAGTGGCCTCGCCAGGGCCTACGAGCAGTACGTC.

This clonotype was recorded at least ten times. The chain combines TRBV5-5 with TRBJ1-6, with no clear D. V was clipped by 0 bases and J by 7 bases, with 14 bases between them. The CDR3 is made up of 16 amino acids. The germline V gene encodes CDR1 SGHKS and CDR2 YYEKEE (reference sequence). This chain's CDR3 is CASSLVRASSNSPLHF. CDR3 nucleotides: TGTGCCAGCAGCTTGGTACGCGCGTCAAGCAATTCACCCCTCCACTTT.

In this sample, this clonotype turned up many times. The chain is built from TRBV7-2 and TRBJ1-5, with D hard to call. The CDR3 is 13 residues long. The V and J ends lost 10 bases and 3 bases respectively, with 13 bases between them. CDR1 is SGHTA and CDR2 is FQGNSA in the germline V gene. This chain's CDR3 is CATQEGLNQPQHF. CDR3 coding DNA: TGTGCCACCCAGGAGGGTCTCAATCAGCCCCAGCATTTT.

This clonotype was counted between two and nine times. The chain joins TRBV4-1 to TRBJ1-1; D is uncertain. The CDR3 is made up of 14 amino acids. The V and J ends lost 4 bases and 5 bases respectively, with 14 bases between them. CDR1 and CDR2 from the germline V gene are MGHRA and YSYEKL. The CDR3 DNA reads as TGCGCCAGCAGCCCCGCTGGGCTGGTGACTGAAGCTTTCTTT. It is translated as CASSPAGLVTEAFF.

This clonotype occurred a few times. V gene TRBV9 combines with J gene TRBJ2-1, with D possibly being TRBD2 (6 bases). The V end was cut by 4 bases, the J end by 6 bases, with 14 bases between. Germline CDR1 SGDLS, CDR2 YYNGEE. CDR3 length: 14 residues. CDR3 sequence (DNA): TGTGCCAGCAGCCCTAATCAGGGAGGCAATGAGCAGTTCTTC. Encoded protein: CASSPNQGGNEQFF.

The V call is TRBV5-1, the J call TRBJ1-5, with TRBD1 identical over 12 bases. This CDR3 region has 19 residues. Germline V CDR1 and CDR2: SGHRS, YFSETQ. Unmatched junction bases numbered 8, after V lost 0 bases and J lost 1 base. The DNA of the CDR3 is TGCGCCAGCAGCTTGGGGCCGGGACAGGGGGCGATCAGCAATCAGCCCCAGCATTTT. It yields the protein CASSLGPGQGAISNQPQHF.

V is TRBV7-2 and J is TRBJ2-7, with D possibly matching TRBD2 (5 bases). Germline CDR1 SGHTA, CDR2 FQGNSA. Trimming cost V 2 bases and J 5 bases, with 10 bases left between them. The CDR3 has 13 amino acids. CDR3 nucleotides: TGTGCCAGCAGCTTATACGAGGGAGACGAGCAGTACTTC. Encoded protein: CASSLYEGDEQYF. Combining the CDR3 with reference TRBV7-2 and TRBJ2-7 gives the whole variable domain GAGVSQSPSNKVTEKGKDVELRCDPISGHTALYWYRQSLGQGLEFLIYFQGNSAPDKSGLPSDRFSAERTGGSVSTLTIQRTQQEDSAVYLCASSLYEGDEQYFGPGTRLTVT.

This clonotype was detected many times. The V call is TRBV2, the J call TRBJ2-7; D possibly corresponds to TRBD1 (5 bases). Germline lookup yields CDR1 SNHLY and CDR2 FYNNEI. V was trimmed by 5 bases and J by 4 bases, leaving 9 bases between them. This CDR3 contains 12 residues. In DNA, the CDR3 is TGTGCCAGCAGTTTCGACAGTTACGAGCAGTACGTC. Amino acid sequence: CASSFDSYEQYV.

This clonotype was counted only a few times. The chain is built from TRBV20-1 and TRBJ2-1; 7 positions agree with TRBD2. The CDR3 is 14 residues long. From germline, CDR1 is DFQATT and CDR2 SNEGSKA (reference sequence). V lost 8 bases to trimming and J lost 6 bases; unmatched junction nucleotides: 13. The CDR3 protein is CSSGSLAARNEQFF. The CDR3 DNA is TGCAGTTCGGGGAGCCTAGCGGCCCGCAATGAGCAGTTCTTC.

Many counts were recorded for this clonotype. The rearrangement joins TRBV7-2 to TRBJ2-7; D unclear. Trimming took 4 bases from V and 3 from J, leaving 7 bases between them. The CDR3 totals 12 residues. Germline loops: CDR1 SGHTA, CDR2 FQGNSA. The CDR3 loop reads CASSSTGYEQYV. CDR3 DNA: TGTGCCAGCAGCTCCACGGGCTACGAGCAGTACGTC.

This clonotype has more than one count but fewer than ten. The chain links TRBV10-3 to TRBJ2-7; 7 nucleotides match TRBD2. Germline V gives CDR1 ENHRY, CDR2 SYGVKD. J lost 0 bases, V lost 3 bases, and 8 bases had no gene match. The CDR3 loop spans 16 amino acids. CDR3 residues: CAISESGTTHSYEQYF. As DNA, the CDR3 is TGTGCCATCAGTGAATCCGGGACTACCCACTCCTACGAGCAGTACTTC.

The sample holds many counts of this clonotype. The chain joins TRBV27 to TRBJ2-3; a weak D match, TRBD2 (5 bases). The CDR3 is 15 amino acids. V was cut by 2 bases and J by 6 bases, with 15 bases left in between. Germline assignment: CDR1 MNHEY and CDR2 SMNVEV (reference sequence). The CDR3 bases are TGTGCCAGCAGTTTAGTTGGCCTAGCAACCGATACGCAGTATTTT. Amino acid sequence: CASSLVGLATDTQYF.